The present T cell receptor (beta chain) was sequenced within a study of blood T cell repertoires in COVID-19 (dated by TCRdb to about 2020). Broadly, across the study: The collaborator samples originated in the United States, Italy and Spain and spanned the acute and convalescent phases of COVID-19. The prospective study material was composed of cDNA or gDNA derived from T cells, B-cell-depleted T cells, or PBMCs. The repertoires were released in a freely available public database meant as a resource for research on the immune response to SARS-CoV-2. Where available, HLA class I and class II types were taken from metadata supplied by the sample provider and were not determined by assay-based typing. The sample metadata nearly always contained a de-identified subject ID, COVID-19 status, age in years and sex. The dataset comprised deeply sampled blood TCRbeta repertoires from subjects exposed to, actively infected with, or recovered from COVID-19. The samples were drawn from two sources: the first 160 participants of the ongoing ImmuneRACE study, and about 1,300 subjects contributed by 6 global collaborators. Results and caveats for the whole study, not just this receptor: The quantity of clinical and demographic metadata differed by source and by participant and was supplied without curation.

Points on this clone: Its binding antigen is unknown. No quality values exist for individual bases; no much larger clone is one base distant.

For CDR1 and CDR2, the germline V gene (reference sequence) lists GTSNPN and SVGIG. Including the terminal cysteine and phenylalanine, the CDR3 comprises 14 residues. The only DNA kept is the CDR3, 42 bases in frame from the first base. Germline trimming amounts to 0 bases on V and 4 bases on J, with 0 as the count of junction bases outside the gene matches. TCRbeta CDR3 regions were amplified from genomic DNA using the immunoSEQ Assay, a bias-controlled multiplex PCR. The authors' analysis ran thus. Nucleated cell counts per sample were estimated from amplification of reference gene primers within the assay. To quantify the absolute abundance of each unique TCRbeta CDR3 rearrangement, sequence reads were collapsed and filtered. Productive Simpson clonality was computed per sample as the square root of Simpson's diversity index over productive rearrangements. The clones in this table, taken by TCRdb from immuneACCESS, are in-frame only. Not every clone is retained; where verified, under half of the shortfall comes from an unresolved V gene, and the cause of the rest is unknown. The DNA was the basis for D and trimming; V, J and clone size are from that table. For this sample the table gives roughly 150,000 clones, of which around 84% were detected only once. The ten largest clones represent approximately 9.7% of the sample.

The collaborating institutions used their own protocols to collect whole blood in K2EDTA tubes. Collaborator samples were shipped for TCRbeta analysis as frozen whole blood, isolated PBMCs, or DNA extracted from either sample type. The sample comprised peripheral blood. Recombination joined TRBV30 with TRBJ2-7, with 13 bases aligning to TRBD2. The TCR was taken from a woman between 50 and 59 years old with acute or convalescent COVID-19. The nucleotide sequence reads as follows: TGTGCCTGGAGTGTGGGACTAGCGGGGTACGAGCAGTACTTC. It specifies CAWSVGLAGYEQYF.